The rows below give T cell receptor beta chains drawn from one sample of a study of OX40 agonist ivuxolimab in advanced cancers. Only in-frame clones appear in the TCRdb table, and some are missing; sequencing was by immunoSEQ multiplex PCR. The repertoire holds about 46,000 clones, with 89% as singletons. Material: CD4+ or CD8+ T cells sorted from blood, obtained in a trial of the OX40 agonist ivuxolimab. Every receptor here comes from an adult with an advanced solid tumor such as melanoma, head and neck, liver or kidney cancer. Both conserved end residues are part of each CDR3. A D gene is named only where the DNA matches it firmly. Rows give clone size only sometimes, using once, few, many, or a class for an expanded clone.

v_gene	abundance	j_gene	d_gene	CDR3aa	CDR3nt
TRBV9	.	TRBJ2-5	TRBD1	CASSVGGQGRETQYF	TGTGCCAGCAGCGTAGGAGGACAGGGGCGAGAGACCCAGTACTTC
TRBV11-2	.	TRBJ2-3	TRBD2	CASSLLAGVTTDTQYF	TGTGCCAGCAGCTTGCTAGCGGGGGTAACTACAGATACGCAGTATTTT
TRBV4-3	.	TRBJ2-1	.	CASRQSDSSYNEQFF	TGCGCCAGCAGACAATCGGACTCGAGCTACAATGAGCAGTTCTTC
TRBV7-2	.	TRBJ1-3	TRBD1	CASSLDRGVGNTIYF	TGTGCCAGCAGCCTAGACAGGGGTGTTGGAAACACCATATATTTT
TRBV27	.	TRBJ1-1	.	CASERGGEAFF	TGTGCCAGCGAACGGGGAGGGGAAGCTTTCTTT
TRBV6-5	.	TRBJ2-2	.	CASSYSGTGLPGELFF	TGTGCCAGCAGTTACTCGGGAACAGGGCTCCCCGGGGAGCTGTTTTTT
TRBV7-3	once	TRBJ2-1	TRBD2	CASSPGTSGYNEQFF	TGTGCCAGCAGCCCAGGGACTAGCGGTTACAATGAGCAGTTCTTC
TRBV7-9	.	TRBJ2-3	TRBD2	CASRPPLAGEGDTQYF	TGTGCCAGCAGACCCCCATTGGCGGGAGAGGGAGATACGCAGTATTTT
TRBV2	.	TRBJ2-7	TRBD1	CASAGQGVYEQYF	TGTGCCAGCGCTGGACAGGGGGTTTACGAGCAGTACTTC
TRBV28	.	TRBJ2-3	.	CASSPARHGTDTQYF	TGTGCCAGCAGCCCTGCACGTCACGGCACAGATACGCAGTATTTT
TRBV27	.	TRBJ2-7	.	CASSLSMVGNEQYF	TGTGCCAGCAGTTTATCCATGGTGGGGAACGAGCAGTACTTC
TRBV4-3	.	TRBJ2-1	.	CASSGDNEQFF	TGCGCCAGCTCGGGTGACAATGAGCAGTTCTTC
TRBV7-2	.	TRBJ2-1	.	CASSWRSGPGSYNEQFF	TGTGCCAGCAGCTGGCGATCCGGCCCGGGGTCCTACAATGAGCAGTTCTTC
TRBV11-2	.	TRBJ1-1	.	CASSFGANTEAFF	TGTGCCAGCAGCTTCGGTGCGAACACTGAAGCTTTCTTT
TRBV2	.	TRBJ2-1	TRBD2	CATSLGGGSYNEQFF	TGTGCCACCTCCCTGGGCGGGGGGTCCTACAATGAGCAGTTCTTC
TRBV4-1	.	TRBJ2-7	.	CASSPKTGLESYEQYF	TGCGCCAGCAGCCCAAAAACAGGGCTCGAATCCTACGAGCAGTACTTC
TRBV19	.	TRBJ2-7	.	CASSMAQGPYEQYF	TGTGCCAGTAGTATGGCTCAGGGCCCCTACGAGCAGTACTTC
TRBV7-2	.	TRBJ2-7	TRBD1	CASSLVRDRRYEQYF	TGTGCCAGCAGCTTAGTTCGGGACAGACGCTACGAGCAGTACTTC
TRBV28	.	TRBJ2-3	TRBD1	CASSPEGQGLNTDTQYF	TGTGCCAGCAGTCCAGAGGGACAGGGGTTGAACACAGATACGCAGTATTTT
TRBV19	once	TRBJ2-2	.	CASSIGQAELFF	TGTGCCAGTAGTATAGGACAGGCGGAGCTGTTTTTT
TRBV19	.	TRBJ1-6	TRBD1	CASSPQTGSSYNSPLHF	TGTGCCAGTAGTCCTCAGACAGGGAGCTCCTATAATTCACCCCTCCACTTT
TRBV28	once	TRBJ2-3	TRBD2	CASSLRLAGGTDTQYF	TGTGCCAGCAGTTTACGGCTAGCGGGAGGCACAGATACGCAGTATTTT
TRBV9	.	TRBJ2-3	.	CASSVEVLPTDTQYF	TGTGCCAGCAGCGTAGAGGTGCTCCCCACAGATACGCAGTATTTT
TRBV6-4	large	TRBJ2-7	TRBD2	CASSPWGEGSYEQYF	TGTGCCAGCAGCCCCTGGGGGGAGGGATCCTACGAGCAGTACTTC
TRBV7-6	.	TRBJ1-2	.	CASSLAGADGYTF	TGTGCCAGCAGCTTAGCAGGGGCAGATGGCTACACCTTC
TRBV19	few	TRBJ1-2	.	CASSIADLLGGYTF	TGTGCCAGTAGTATAGCGGACCTCTTAGGAGGCTACACCTTC
TRBV7-6	.	TRBJ2-7	.	CASSPLEVYRYEQYF	TGTGCCAGCAGCCCCCTAGAGGTTTACCGCTACGAGCAGTACTTC
TRBV30	.	TRBJ2-1	TRBD2	CAWTSGGDEQFF	TGTGCCTGGACTAGCGGGGGGGATGAGCAGTTCTTC
TRBV7-9	.	TRBJ2-7	.	CASSPRTTYEQYF	TGTGCCAGCAGCCCTAGGACTACCTACGAGCAGTACTTC
TRBV5-6	.	TRBJ1-1	TRBD1	CASSLGTGGPEAFF	TGTGCCAGCAGCTTGGGGACAGGGGGGCCTGAAGCTTTCTTT
TRBV25-1	.	TRBJ1-6	.	CASSGGQWNSPLHF	TGTGCCAGCAGTGGAGGACAGTGGAATTCACCCCTCCACTTT
TRBV29-1	.	TRBJ1-1	.	CSAVGGNTEAFF	TGCAGCGCCGTAGGGGGAAACACTGAAGCTTTCTTT
TRBV2	.	TRBJ2-3	TRBD2	CASSGLAGGSDTQYF	TGTGCCAGCTCTGGACTAGCGGGAGGTTCAGATACGCAGTATTTT
TRBV5-6	few	TRBJ1-1	.	CASSQTGNTEAFF	TGTGCCAGCAGCCAAACAGGGAACACTGAAGCTTTCTTT
TRBV5-1	.	TRBJ1-2	TRBD1	CASSPTGQGAAF	TGCGCCAGCAGCCCGACCGGACAGGGGGCCGCCTTC
TRBV30	.	TRBJ2-7	.	CAWSVNTREQYF	TGTGCCTGGAGTGTAAATACGCGCGAGCAGTACTTC
TRBV27	.	TRBJ2-5	.	CASSPSVYQETQYF	TGTGCCAGCAGTCCTTCAGTGTACCAAGAGACCCAGTACTTC
TRBV5-1	.	TRBJ1-1	.	CASSLALMNTEAFF	TGCGCCAGCAGCTTGGCTCTCATGAACACTGAAGCTTTCTTT
TRBV25-1	.	TRBJ1-2	.	CASSERLDVNYGYTF	TGTGCCAGCAGTGAACGCCTAGACGTCAACTATGGCTACACCTTC
TRBV29-1	.	TRBJ2-1	.	CSAPSGAPGNEQFF	TGCAGCGCCCCCTCGGGAGCCCCGGGGAATGAGCAGTTCTTC
TRBV5-4	.	TRBJ2-1	.	CASSFSTGNNEQFF	TGTGCCAGCAGCTTTTCCACAGGGAACAATGAGCAGTTCTTC
TRBV28	.	TRBJ2-5	TRBD1	CASSLYLPGQGKQETQYF	TGTGCCAGCAGTTTATACCTCCCGGGACAGGGGAAACAAGAGACCCAGTACTTC
TRBV28	once	TRBJ2-5	.	CASSFGTGASKETQYF	TGTGCCAGCAGTTTTGGGACTGGTGCTAGCAAAGAGACCCAGTACTTC
TRBV15	.	TRBJ1-4	.	CATSLHATNEKLFF	TGTGCCACCAGCTTACATGCAACTAATGAAAAACTGTTTTTT
TRBV5-6	.	TRBJ2-7	TRBD1	CASSQGTGEQYF	TGTGCCAGCAGCCAAGGGACAGGCGAGCAGTACTTC
TRBV2	.	TRBJ1-5	.	CASSFRGDNQPQHF	TGTGCCAGCAGTTTTAGGGGTGATAATCAGCCCCAGCATTTT
TRBV4-3	.	TRBJ2-7	.	CASTPPQGDPYEQYF	TGCGCCAGCACCCCCCCACAGGGAGACCCCTACGAGCAGTACTTC
TRBV5-6	.	TRBJ2-1	.	CASSLGGYEQFF	TGTGCCAGCAGCTTGGGGGGTTATGAGCAGTTCTTC
TRBV9	.	TRBJ2-1	TRBD2	CASSVGSGTSGYNEQFF	TGTGCCAGCAGCGTAGGAAGCGGGACTAGCGGTTACAATGAGCAGTTCTTC
TRBV7-3	.	TRBJ2-3	TRBD2	CASSPGTSGGEYTDTQYF	TGTGCCAGCAGCCCCGGGACTAGCGGGGGGGAATACACAGATACGCAGTATTTT
TRBV30	.	TRBJ1-2	.	CAWVMADYGYTF	TGTGCCTGGGTCATGGCTGACTATGGCTACACCTTC
TRBV5-1	.	TRBJ1-3	.	CASSLGTSGNTIYF	TGCGCCAGCAGCTTGGGCACCTCTGGAAACACCATATATTTT
TRBV19	once	TRBJ2-4	.	CASSISAGANIQYF	TGTGCCAGTAGTATCTCGGCAGGGGCCAACATTCAGTACTTC